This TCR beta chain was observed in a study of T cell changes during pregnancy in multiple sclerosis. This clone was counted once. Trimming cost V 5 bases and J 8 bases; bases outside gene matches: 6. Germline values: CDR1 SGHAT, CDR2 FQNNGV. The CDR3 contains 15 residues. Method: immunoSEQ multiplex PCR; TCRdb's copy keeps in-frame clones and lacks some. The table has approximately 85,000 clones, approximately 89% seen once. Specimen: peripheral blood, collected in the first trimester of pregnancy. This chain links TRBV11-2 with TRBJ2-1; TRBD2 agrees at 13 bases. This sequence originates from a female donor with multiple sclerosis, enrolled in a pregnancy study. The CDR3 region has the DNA TGTGCCAGCAGCCATGGACTAGCGGGAGTGGATGAGCAGTTCTTC. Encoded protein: CASSHGLAGVDEQFF. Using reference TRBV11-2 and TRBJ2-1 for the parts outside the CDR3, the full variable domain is EAGVAQSPRYKIIEKRQSVAFWCNPISGHATLYWYQQILGQGPKLLIQFQNNGVVDDSQLPKDRFSAERLKGVDSTLKIQPAKLEDSAVYLCASSHGLAGVDEQFFGPGTRLTVL.